The rows below give T cell receptor beta chains drawn from one sample of a study of blood T cell repertoires in COVID-19. Using immunoSEQ multiplex PCR, the repertoire was profiled, and TCRdb retains in-frame clones only, with some absent. The sample consists of approximately 300,000 clones, about 83% of them appearing once. The material sequenced was peripheral blood. The source of these receptors is a woman aged 45-65 years with acute or convalescent COVID-19. The CDR3 runs from the conserved cysteine through the conserved F or W. Fields, in order: J gene, clone size, V gene, D gene, CDR3 DNA, CDR3 protein. The D gene is left open where the match is weak. Clone size is stated in some rows and not others, as once, few, many or a class when expanded.

j_call: TRBJ2-3
clone_size: -
v_call: TRBV10-3
d_call: TRBD2
cdr3_nt: TGTGCCATCAGTGAGCCGGGACTAGTCCGCGATACGCAGTATTTT
cdr3_aa: CAISEPGLVRDTQYF

j_call: TRBJ2-2
clone_size: -
v_call: TRBV18
d_call: -
cdr3_nt: TGTGCCAGCTCTCCGGGGGTCGCCGGGGAGCTGTTTTTT
cdr3_aa: CASSPGVAGELFF

j_call: TRBJ2-3
clone_size: -
v_call: TRBV5-6
d_call: TRBD2
cdr3_nt: TGTGCCAGCAGCCTGGGACTAAATACGCAGTATTTT
cdr3_aa: CASSLGLNTQYF

j_call: TRBJ2-1
clone_size: -
v_call: TRBV21-1
d_call: -
cdr3_nt: TGTGCCAGCCCCTCGGGTTCCTGCAATGAGCAGTTCTTC
cdr3_aa: CASPSGSCNEQFF

j_call: TRBJ2-7
clone_size: -
v_call: TRBV7-2
d_call: -
cdr3_nt: TGTGCCAGCAGCTTCGGGTTCGAGCAGTACTTC
cdr3_aa: CASSFGFEQYF

j_call: TRBJ1-4
clone_size: -
v_call: TRBV4-3
d_call: -
cdr3_nt: TGCGCCAGCAGCCAAGATTCCGGGGGGCGGGATGAAAAACTGTTTTTT
cdr3_aa: CASSQDSGGRDEKLFF

j_call: TRBJ1-1
clone_size: -
v_call: TRBV18
d_call: -
cdr3_nt: TGTGCCAGCTCACTCTCCCTAACAGGGATAGTCACTGAAGCTTTCTTT
cdr3_aa: CASSLSLTGIVTEAFF

j_call: TRBJ2-7
clone_size: -
v_call: TRBV9
d_call: TRBD2
cdr3_nt: TGTGCCAGCAGCGTAGTGGGTAGCGGGTCTTACGAGCAGTACTTC
cdr3_aa: CASSVVGSGSYEQYF

j_call: TRBJ2-3
clone_size: -
v_call: TRBV5-1
d_call: -
cdr3_nt: TGCGCCAGCAGCGAGGCAGGGGGCACAGATACGCAGTATTTT
cdr3_aa: CASSEAGGTDTQYF

j_call: TRBJ2-5
clone_size: -
v_call: TRBV7-2
d_call: -
cdr3_nt: TGTGCCAGCAGCTTTCAACCGGGCCAAGAGACCCAGTACTTC
cdr3_aa: CASSFQPGQETQYF

j_call: TRBJ2-5
clone_size: once
v_call: TRBV5-6
d_call: -
cdr3_nt: TGTGCCAGCAGCTTGTTGGGAGCCAAAGAGACCCAGTACTTC
cdr3_aa: CASSLLGAKETQYF

j_call: TRBJ1-6
clone_size: -
v_call: TRBV7-8
d_call: -
cdr3_nt: TGTGCCAGCAGCTTAGCGCGGTCAGAGTATAATTCACCCCTCCACTTT
cdr3_aa: CASSLARSEYNSPLHF

j_call: TRBJ2-1
clone_size: -
v_call: TRBV5-1
d_call: TRBD2
cdr3_nt: TGCGCCAGCAGCTTCACAGCGGGGCTAAACAATGAGCAGTTCTTC
cdr3_aa: CASSFTAGLNNEQFF

j_call: TRBJ1-5
clone_size: -
v_call: TRBV7-9
d_call: TRBD1
cdr3_nt: TGTGCCAGCAGCTTAGAGGGGGCGGATCAGCCCCAGCATTTT
cdr3_aa: CASSLEGADQPQHF

j_call: TRBJ2-2
clone_size: -
v_call: TRBV3-1/TRBV3-2
d_call: -
cdr3_nt: TGTGCCAGCAGCCAAGTTTTGAGTCTAGGGGAGCTGTTTTTT
cdr3_aa: CASSQVLSLGELFF

j_call: TRBJ2-7
clone_size: -
v_call: TRBV7-2
d_call: -
cdr3_nt: TGTGCCAGCAGCTTACAGGCGGGACCGACCTACGAGCAGTACTTC
cdr3_aa: CASSLQAGPTYEQYF

j_call: TRBJ2-1
clone_size: -
v_call: TRBV7-3
d_call: -
cdr3_nt: TGTGCCAGCAGCTTCCCTCGGGTTGAGCAGTTCTTC
cdr3_aa: CASSFPRVEQFF

j_call: TRBJ2-7
clone_size: -
v_call: TRBV27
d_call: TRBD2
cdr3_nt: TGTGCCAGCAGTGCATCAAGCGGGAGGCTCACCTACGAGCAGTACTTC
cdr3_aa: CASSASSGRLTYEQYF

j_call: TRBJ2-7
clone_size: -
v_call: TRBV7-2
d_call: TRBD2
cdr3_nt: TGTGCCAGCAGCCGGCCCGGGACTAGCGGTCAATACGAGCAGTACTTC
cdr3_aa: CASSRPGTSGQYEQYF

j_call: TRBJ1-2
clone_size: -
v_call: TRBV2
d_call: TRBD1
cdr3_nt: TGTGCCAGCAGTGACCCAGGACAGGGGAATAACTATGGCTACACCTTC
cdr3_aa: CASSDPGQGNNYGYTF

j_call: TRBJ1-1
clone_size: -
v_call: TRBV29-1
d_call: -
cdr3_nt: TGCAGCGTTGAAGGGCAGTTAAACACTGAAGCTTTCTTT
cdr3_aa: CSVEGQLNTEAFF

j_call: TRBJ1-5
clone_size: -
v_call: TRBV4-3
d_call: -
cdr3_nt: TGCGCCAGCAGCCAAGATTGGCAGGGGATTTATAGCAATCAGCCCCAGCATTTT
cdr3_aa: CASSQDWQGIYSNQPQHF

j_call: TRBJ2-7
clone_size: once
v_call: TRBV14
d_call: -
cdr3_nt: TGTGCCAGCAGCCAAGCCCTGAGCCTGAACGAGCAGTACTTC
cdr3_aa: CASSQALSLNEQYF

j_call: TRBJ2-2
clone_size: -
v_call: TRBV28
d_call: TRBD1
cdr3_nt: TGTGCCAGCACGGGACAGGGGGTCTTTACCGGGGAGCTGTTTTTT
cdr3_aa: CASTGQGVFTGELFF

j_call: TRBJ2-3
clone_size: -
v_call: TRBV18
d_call: TRBD2
cdr3_nt: TGTGCCAGCTCACCCCGACTAGCGGGCAGCACAGATACGCAGTATTTT
cdr3_aa: CASSPRLAGSTDTQYF

j_call: TRBJ2-2
clone_size: -
v_call: TRBV27
d_call: -
cdr3_nt: TGTGCCAGCAGTTCCTTCGGGACGAACACCGGGGAGCTGTTTTTT
cdr3_aa: CASSSFGTNTGELFF

j_call: TRBJ2-7
clone_size: -
v_call: TRBV12-3/TRBV12-4
d_call: TRBD1
cdr3_nt: TGTGCCAGCAGGCCGGGACAGGGATACGAGCAGTACTTC
cdr3_aa: CASRPGQGYEQYF

j_call: TRBJ2-1
clone_size: -
v_call: TRBV11-3
d_call: TRBD2
cdr3_nt: TGTGCCAGCAGCTTAGGCGGCGGGAGGGCCTCGTTCTTC
cdr3_aa: CASSLGGGRASFF

j_call: TRBJ1-5
clone_size: -
v_call: TRBV2
d_call: TRBD1
cdr3_nt: TGTGCCAGCAGTGAACGACAGGGGAATCAGCCCCAGCATTTT
cdr3_aa: CASSERQGNQPQHF

j_call: TRBJ2-7
clone_size: -
v_call: TRBV19
d_call: TRBD1
cdr3_nt: TGTGCCAGTAGCCCGGCCGGGACAGCCTCCTACGAGCAGTACTTC
cdr3_aa: CASSPAGTASYEQYF

j_call: TRBJ2-2
clone_size: -
v_call: TRBV27
d_call: -
cdr3_nt: TGTGCCAGCAGTTACGGGGGAGGCACCGGGGAGCTGTTTTTT
cdr3_aa: CASSYGGGTGELFF

j_call: TRBJ1-4
clone_size: -
v_call: TRBV21-1
d_call: -
cdr3_nt: TGTGCCAGCAGCAAAAACTCGTCGACAACTAATGAAAAACTGTTTTTT
cdr3_aa: CASSKNSSTTNEKLFF

j_call: TRBJ2-7
clone_size: -
v_call: TRBV9
d_call: TRBD2
cdr3_nt: TGTGCCAGCAGCGTAGGAGGTGGGGCTAGCGGCACCTACGAGCAGTACTTC
cdr3_aa: CASSVGGGASGTYEQYF

j_call: TRBJ1-2
clone_size: -
v_call: TRBV9
d_call: -
cdr3_nt: TGTGCCAGCAGCGTAGGAGGGTTTAACTATGGCTACACCTTC
cdr3_aa: CASSVGGFNYGYTF

j_call: TRBJ1-6
clone_size: few
v_call: TRBV14
d_call: -
cdr3_nt: TGTGCCAGCAGCCTACTAGTCTATTCACCCCTCCACTTT
cdr3_aa: CASSLLVYSPLHF